Here is one T cell receptor beta chain with its context. This clone was counted a few times. Its binding antigen is unknown. No much larger clone exists at a distance of one base, and base qualities are not known. These data are taken from a study of beta chain features in type 1 diabetes (dated 2018 in TCRdb). Looking at the study overall: Mean age, gender distribution, total cell number and subset yield did not differ between patients and healthy donors. Across all samples, roughly 110,000,000 sorted cells were examined, and cell number per subset correlated strongly with RNA yield. The study compared the TCRB repertoires of sorted circulating CD4+ T cell subsets in recently diagnosed type 1 diabetes patients with those in matched healthy donors. Whereas all 30 or so donors provided naive and central memory subsets, regulatory and stem cell-like memory subsets were isolated from just 8 patients and about eight healthy donors. The research as a whole found: Because cDNA was sequenced instead of genomic DNA, highly expressing activated cells could be over-represented, though the groups showed no difference in activation or CD3 levels. Only small numbers of individuals were included in the HLA sub-analyses, which left unresolved whether HLA type had any influence on TCRB rearrangement. Patients with type 1 diabetes made fewer insertions and deleted more nucleotides at VDJ recombination sites, implying thymic rearrangement abnormalities. PCR may preferentially amplify shorter templates, but because patient and control samples were amplified and corrected together, any resulting skew would affect both groups equally. Type 1 diabetes patients showed a moderate but significant shortening of TCRB CDR3 length in all four CD4+ subsets. Naive, central memory and regulatory TCRB repertoires appeared to be more similar among patients than among healthy donors.

The entire isolated RNA was reverse transcribed using the High Capacity cDNA Reverse Transcription Kit, and thus expressed TCRB transcripts were sequenced. Deep immunoSEQ sequencing was applied to naive, central memory and regulatory T cell samples, giving an average of about 3.8 million total reads per sample. Sorted cells were lysed in RLT buffer, and RNA was extracted using DNase-treated RNeasy Micro or Mini kits according to cell number. Each cell subset was processed separately to prevent cross-contamination, with patient and healthy donor samples processed together. The immunoSEQ multiplex PCR was used to amplify TCRB sequences from cDNA, yielding 87-bp fragments that span the CDR3 region. Sequencing of the amplicons was performed on the Illumina HiSeq platform. Concerning the study's data processing: PCR bias was corrected computationally using synthetic template baselines, and reads within Hamming distance 2 were collapsed, with unmergeable singletons discarded. Reads were aligned against IMGT to assign V, D and J genes, CDR3 length and insertions or deletions at six rearrangement sites. Within each subset, clonotype counts were normalized to sorted cell number, and only after that were true diversity and Gini coefficients computed with the tcR R package. Repertoire sharing was quantified using the overlap coefficient calculated on TCRB nucleotide sequences. Out-of-frame TCRB sequences from naive cells were analyzed as a proxy for the pre-selection repertoire. Sourced from immuneACCESS, this table was stored by TCRdb with only in-frame sequences that have V and J called. A share of the clones is absent; for the studies checked, an unresolved V gene accounts for under half, and the remainder has no known explanation. For V, J and clone size, that table is used; D and trimming come from the DNA. This sample comprises 250,000 to 350,000 clones, 11% of them detected only once. Over 0.015% of the sample is taken by the ten largest.

A single peripheral blood draw of about 116 mL on average was collected from each donor into heparinised tubes. Using a panel that included CD45RO, CCR7, CD25, CD127, CD95 and CD27, naive, central memory, regulatory and stem cell-like memory CD4+ T cells were sorted on a BD FACSAria II. Purity was above 95% for every sorted population. PBMCs were isolated right away by Lymphoprep density gradient centrifugation and were stained directly, without culture. So that batch effects would be minimized, each experiment stained and sorted samples in pairs, pairing one healthy donor with one patient. Inclusive of the bounding cysteine and phenylalanine, the CDR3 is 13 residues long. The sequence is cut down to CDR3 DNA, 39 bases in frame from base 1. V and J are trimmed by 5 bases and 5 bases, and the gene matches miss 5 bases of the junction. Via the germline V gene (reference sequence), CDR1 is MNHNY and CDR2 SVGAGI.

This sequence originates from a woman between 25 and 40 years old in good health. The rearranged segments are TRBV6-6 and TRBJ2-7, with 8 bases aligning to TRBD1. Specimen: naive CD4+ T cells from blood. The label giving this sample's cell subset or site can be read as: true naive CD4+ T cells. The CDR3 protein: CASSTGGWDEQYF. The DNA sequence is TGTGCCAGCAGTACAGGGGGTTGGGACGAGCAGTACTTC.